The rows below give T cell receptor beta chains drawn from one sample of a study of cytomegalovirus exposure and HLA in healthy donors. Method: immunoSEQ multiplex PCR; TCRdb's copy keeps in-frame clones and lacks some. The profile shows roughly 190,000 clones, more than 60% of them singletons. The sample comprised PBMCs. The receptor set was obtained from a female donor in good health and CMV-seronegative. Each CDR3 is given with its conserved first and last residue. A D gene is named only where the DNA matches it firmly. For some rows the clone size is stated as once, few or many, or as a class when expanded; others skip it.

j_call: TRBJ1-5
d_call: -
clone_size: -
v_call: TRBV6-6
cdr3_nt: TGTGCCAGCAGTTACCGCGACTATGAGGAGCCCCAGCATTTT
cdr3_aa: CASSYRDYEEPQHF

j_call: TRBJ2-7
d_call: -
clone_size: -
v_call: TRBV9
cdr3_nt: TGTGCCAGCAGCGTAGGGGGGGATCTGACCCACGAGCAGTACTTC
cdr3_aa: CASSVGGDLTHEQYF

j_call: TRBJ1-2
d_call: TRBD1
clone_size: -
v_call: TRBV30
cdr3_nt: TGTGCGGGGGGAAAGGGGGCGGGAGGCTACACCTTC
cdr3_aa: CAGGKGAGGYTF

j_call: TRBJ1-5
d_call: -
clone_size: -
v_call: TRBV6-6
cdr3_nt: TGTGCCAGCAGTTACGGCACCGCACGTAGCAATCAGCCCCAGCATTTT
cdr3_aa: CASSYGTARSNQPQHF

j_call: TRBJ2-1
d_call: TRBD2
clone_size: -
v_call: TRBV11-2
cdr3_nt: TGTGCCAGCAGCTTAGGGCGGGGGGCCTACAATGAGCAGTTCTTC
cdr3_aa: CASSLGRGAYNEQFF

j_call: TRBJ2-3
d_call: TRBD2
clone_size: -
v_call: TRBV9
cdr3_nt: TGTGCCAGCAGTCCCCGGGACTACACAGATACGCAGTATTTT
cdr3_aa: CASSPRDYTDTQYF

j_call: TRBJ1-1
d_call: TRBD1
clone_size: -
v_call: TRBV19
cdr3_nt: TGTGCCAGTAGTATGGGACAGGGGCCTCAAGGCACTGAAGCTTTCTTT
cdr3_aa: CASSMGQGPQGTEAFF

j_call: TRBJ2-7
d_call: TRBD2
clone_size: -
v_call: TRBV29-1
cdr3_nt: TGCAGCGTTGCCGGCGGGGGCTCCTACGAGCAGTACTTC
cdr3_aa: CSVAGGGSYEQYF

j_call: TRBJ2-7
d_call: TRBD2
clone_size: once
v_call: TRBV14
cdr3_nt: TGTGCCAGCACCCCACCTCTAGCGGGAGATACCTACGAGCAGTACTTC
cdr3_aa: CASTPPLAGDTYEQYF

j_call: TRBJ1-1
d_call: -
clone_size: -
v_call: TRBV19
cdr3_nt: TGTGCCAGTAGTATTCCGGGACTCCCCGGCAACGCTTTCTTT
cdr3_aa: CASSIPGLPGNAFF